The 31 T cell receptor beta chains presented below share a single source sample, sequenced in a study of cytomegalovirus exposure and HLA in healthy donors. PCR amplification relied on 60 Vbeta primers (plus 13 Jbeta primers). Measured with immunoSEQ multiplex PCR; TCRdb has only the in-frame clones, and not every one. The data show about 160,000 clones, approximately 80% seen once. The material sequenced was PBMCs. Receptor source: a man aged 30 to 45 in good health and CMV-seropositive.

This clone occurred a few times. The V and J genes are TRBV11-1 and TRBJ1-1, with TRBD1 as a possible D gene (6 bases). The germline gives CDR1 SGHAT, CDR2 FQDESV (reference sequence). The CDR3 totals 13 residues. Trimming pared 7 bases from V and 0 bases from J, leaving 9 bases between. Here the CDR3 DNA reads TGTGCCAGCACCGGGACATTGAACACTGAAGCTTTCTTT. This gives the protein CASTGTLNTEAFF.

The CDR3 sequence: CASSWIAGGDTQYF. CDR3 sequence (DNA): TGTGCCAGCAGCTGGATAGCGGGGGGGGATACGCAGTATTTT. V gene TRBV7-2 combines with J gene TRBJ2-3; TRBD2 matches at 11 bases. This CDR3 has 14 residues. Trimming cost V 4 bases and J 6 bases; bases outside gene matches: 3. Germline V gives CDR1 SGHTA, CDR2 FQGNSA.

This clone appeared once. The chain has TRBV7-9 and TRBJ2-3; D not certain. V was clipped by 5 bases and J by 4 bases, with 7 bases between them. This CDR3 comprises 12 residues. Germline V gene sequence: CDR1 SEHNR, CDR2 FQNEAQ (reference sequence). CDR3 in amino acids: CASSHRADTQYF. For the CDR3, the DNA is TGTGCCAGCAGCCACCGGGCAGATACGCAGTATTTT.

The chain recombines TRBV13 with TRBJ2-7, with D possibly matching TRBD1 (5 bases). CDR3 size: 13 residues. Between the trimmed V and J ends, which lost 5 bases and 4 bases, there was a span of 12 bases. The germline V gene encodes CDR1 PRHDT and CDR2 FYEKMQ (reference sequence). CDR3 residues: CASSPRAEYEQYF. CDR3 DNA sequence: TGTGCCAGCAGCCCCAGGGCGGAATACGAGCAGTACTTC.

This clone was detected only a few times. Other DNA sequences in the same sample also yield this CDR3. The chain employs TRBV19 and TRBJ2-7; maybe TRBD1 (6 bases). Germline V gene lookup returns CDR1 LNHDA and CDR2 SQIVND (reference sequence). V was clipped by 3 bases and J by 1 base, with 10 bases between them. The CDR3 contains 14 residues. CDR3 nucleotides: TGTGCCAGTAGTATCACGGACAGTTCCTACGAGCAGTACTTC. Translated: CASSITDSSYEQYF.

The genes are TRBV5-1 and TRBJ2-2; weak D call: TRBD1 (6 bases). The germline V and J ends were trimmed by 0 bases and 5 bases, with 14 bases remaining between them. The CDR3 has 16 amino acids. CDR1 is SGHRS, CDR2 YFSETQ, per germline. CDR3 DNA: TGCGCCAGCAGCTTGGAAGCAGGGGTCGGTACCGGGGAGCTGTTTTTT. Its protein is CASSLEAGVGTGELFF.

The gene calls are TRBV10-1 and TRBJ2-3; TRBD2 matches at 12 bases. Looked up from germline, CDR1 is WNHNN and CDR2 is SYGVQD (reference sequence). The CDR3 contains 16 residues. V shed 1 base, J shed 7 bases, and the junction held 6 bases outside the gene matches. The CDR3 nucleotides read TGCGCCAGCAGTGAGTTCCTAGCGGGGGGGCCCCATACGCAGTATTTT. Amino acids: CASSEFLAGGPHTQYF.

This chain joins TRBV18 and TRBJ2-5, with a weak D call TRBD1 (7 bases). The CDR3 length is 16 residues. With 0 bases removed from V and 2 bases from J, the gap between germline ends came to 13 bases. Germline V gene data show CDR1 as KGHSH and CDR2 as LQKENI. The CDR3, as DNA: TGTGCCAGCTCACCACCCCAGGGGGGTAGTCAAGAGACCCAGTACTTC. It translates to CASSPPQGGSQETQYF.

V gene TRBV4-3 combines with J gene TRBJ2-7; possibly TRBD1 for D (7 bases). Germline assignment: CDR1 LGHNA and CDR2 YSLEER. The CDR3 extends over 16 amino acids. V was trimmed by 0 bases and J by 1 base, leaving 13 bases between them. CDR3 sequence (DNA): TGCGCCAGCAGCCAAGAGTTTTCAGGGGGGTCCTACGAGCAGTACTTC. This encodes CASSQEFSGGSYEQYF.

J is TRBJ1-3 and V is TRBV11-2; the D gene is possibly TRBD1 (6 bases). The ends were cut back, 5 bases at V and 1 base at J, with 21 bases in the middle. The CDR3 extends over 18 amino acids. The V gene's germline CDR1 is SGHAT and CDR2 FQNNGV. CDR3 residues: CASSPTVHLGTSGNTIYF. The DNA for the CDR3 is TGTGCCAGCAGCCCAACCGTACACCTTGGGACATCTGGAAACACCATATATTTT.

This clone has a single count. V gene TRBV4-1 combines with J gene TRBJ1-3, with D unresolved. Germline V lookup: CDR1 MGHRA, CDR2 YSYEKL. The V and J ends lost 0 bases and 7 bases respectively, with 25 bases between them. The CDR3 has 19 residues. The CDR3 spells CASSQEGRLWEGGPNTIYF. In DNA form, the CDR3 reads TGCGCCAGCAGCCAAGAGGGTCGGCTATGGGAGGGAGGCCCGAACACCATATATTTT.

J is TRBJ1-1 and V is TRBV27, with D hard to call. Germline lookup yields CDR1 MNHEY and CDR2 SMNVEV (reference sequence). The CDR3 loop spans 12 amino acids. V lost 8 bases and J lost 6, with 13 bases in between. CDR3 bases: TGTGCCAGCGGTCTCTTTTCGGCTGAAGCTTTCTTT. Amino acid sequence: CASGLFSAEAFF.

CDR3 bases: TGCGCCAGCAGCTTGGAGGGGACAGCATTTTCAGATACGCAGTATTTT. This encodes CASSLEGTAFSDTQYF. The chain recombines TRBV5-1 with TRBJ2-3, with 7 bases that match TRBD1. The V gene's germline CDR1 is SGHRS and CDR2 YFSETQ. The ends lost 0 bases at V and 4 bases at J; junction bases unmatched: 8. The CDR3 is 16 amino acids.

The chain carries TRBV6-5 and TRBJ2-7; possibly TRBD2 for D (5 bases). The CDR3 consists of 14 residues. V was pared by 2 bases and J by 4 bases, with 12 bases between. The V gene's germline CDR1 is MNHEY and CDR2 SVGAGI. CDR3 in amino acids: CASSYGAGGYEQYF. CDR3 nucleotides: TGTGCCAGCAGTTACGGAGCAGGAGGATACGAGCAGTACTTC.

The V and J genes are TRBV30 and TRBJ2-5; D perhaps matches TRBD1 (5 bases). V was trimmed by 4 bases and J by 3 bases, leaving 6 bases between them. Germline CDR1 and CDR2: GTSNPN and SVGIG (reference sequence). The CDR3 has 11 amino acids. CDR3 DNA sequence: TGTGCCTGGATAGGGGAAGAGACCCAGTACTTC. Protein sequence: CAWIGEETQYF. The variable domain in full, completed from reference TRBV30 and TRBJ2-5, reads SQTIHQWPATLVQPVGSPLSLECTVEGTSNPNLYWYRQAAGRGLQLLFYSVGIGQISSEVPQNLSASRPQDRQFILSSKKLLLSDSGFYLCAWIGEETQYFGPGTRLLVL.

The chain links TRBV30 to TRBJ1-6; D gene unclear. This CDR3 is 17 amino acids long. V gave up 0 bases and J gave up 2 bases, with 14 bases separating them. From germline, CDR1 is GTSNPN and CDR2 SVGIG (reference sequence). CDR3 DNA sequence: TGTGCCTGGAGTGTACTACGGACTCGGCCCTATAATTCACCCCTCCACTTT. Its protein product is CAWSVLRTRPYNSPLHF.

The J gene is TRBJ2-1, the V gene TRBV7-3, with 9 bases fitting TRBD2. This CDR3 comprises 16 residues. Per germline, CDR1 SGHTA and CDR2 FQGTGA. V shed 1 base and J 8 bases; nucleotides not matched to a gene: 9. In DNA form, the CDR3 reads TGTGCCAGCAGCTTAAAAGGCGGGGGGGCCGGGTATGAGCAGTTCTTC. Amino acids: CASSLKGGGAGYEQFF.

This chain links TRBV7-6 with TRBJ1-2, with D possibly being TRBD1 (5 bases). V dropped 5 bases and J dropped 6 bases, with 16 bases sitting between them. Germline assignment: CDR1 SGHVS and CDR2 FNYEAQ. This CDR3 is 14 amino acids long. The CDR3 DNA is TGTGCCAGCAGCACGGGGGACTTCGAACATGGCTACACCTTC. Translation: CASSTGDFEHGYTF. Filled out from reference TRBV7-6 and TRBJ1-2, the complete variable domain reads GAGVSQSPRYKVTKRGQDVALRCDPISGHVSLYWYRQALGQGPEFLTYFNYEAQQDKSGLPNDRFSAERPEGSISTLTIQRTEQRDSAMYRCASSTGDFEHGYTFGSGTRLTVV.

CDR3 residues: CASKESDRPQHF. The CDR3 DNA sequence: TGTGCCAGCAAAGAGAGCGACCGGCCCCAGCATTTT. The rearrangement links TRBV2 to TRBJ1-5; D remains unclear. This CDR3 region has 12 residues. Germline values: CDR1 SNHLY, CDR2 FYNNEI. Trimming pared 7 bases from V and 9 bases from J, leaving 13 bases between. Supplemented by reference TRBV2 and TRBJ1-5, the full variable domain reads EPEVTQTPSHQVTQMGQEVILRCVPISNHLYFYWYRQILGQKVEFLVSFYNNEISEKSEIFDDQFSVERPDGSNFTLKIRSTKLEDSAMYFCASKESDRPQHFGDGTRLSIL.

The V gene is TRBV29-1, the J gene TRBJ2-5; 7 bases fit TRBD1. The DNA end is more similar to TRBJ2-7, so the J call may be wrong. This CDR3 comprises 14 residues. Germline assignment: CDR1 SQVTM and CDR2 ANQGSEA. The CDR3 is CSVGPRQGSYEQYF. The CDR3, as DNA: TGCAGCGTCGGACCCCGACAGGGCTCCTACGAGCAGTACTTC.

The J gene is TRBJ2-3, the V gene TRBV11-2, with D possibly matching TRBD2 (6 bases). CDR1 and CDR2 from the germline V gene are SGHAT and FQNNGV. The V gene lost 4 bases and the J gene lost 3 bases, with 20 bases spanning the gap. The CDR3 runs 17 residues. The CDR3 sequence is CASSSRQARGATDTQYF. The CDR3 bases are TGTGCCAGCAGCTCAAGGCAAGCGCGGGGAGCAACAGATACGCAGTATTTT.

V is TRBV19 and J is TRBJ2-7; TRBD1 agrees at 10 bases. The V and J ends lost 5 bases and 6 bases, in that order; junction bases with no gene match: 4. Per the germline V gene, CDR1 is LNHDA and CDR2 is SQIVND (reference sequence). This CDR3 has 13 amino acids. CDR3: CASSVTGGGEQYF. As DNA, the CDR3 is TGTGCCAGTAGTGTGACAGGGGGCGGCGAGCAGTACTTC.

CDR3: CATSSGETQYF. DNA for the CDR3: TGTGCCACCTCTTCAGGGGAGACCCAGTACTTC. The chain has TRBV13 and TRBJ2-5; D may be TRBD1 (5 bases). CDR1 is PRHDT and CDR2 is FYEKMQ in the germline V gene (reference sequence). Trimming shortened V by 10 bases and J by 5 bases, and 11 bases separated the two germline ends. The CDR3 spans 11 residues.

The chain links TRBV5-1 to TRBJ1-3; a weak D match, TRBD1 (5 bases). Germline V gives CDR1 SGHRS, CDR2 YFSETQ. CDR3 length equals 15 residues. V lost 3 bases and J lost 0, with 10 bases in between. Here the CDR3 DNA reads TGCGCCAGCAGCTCGGGACTGATCTCTGGAAACACCATATATTTT. Residues: CASSSGLISGNTIYF.

The chain uses TRBV9 and TRBJ2-3; 8 nucleotides line up with TRBD1. Per the germline V gene, CDR1 is SGDLS and CDR2 is YYNGEE. J gave up 1 base and V 7 bases, and 8 bases lay outside the gene matches. This CDR3 region has 15 residues. The CDR3 coding sequence is TGTGCCAGCCGGGAAGGACAGGGCGGCACAGATACGCAGTATTTT. This translates into CASREGQGGTDTQYF.

This chain links TRBV7-9 with TRBJ2-7; perhaps TRBD1 as D (5 bases). V was trimmed by 6 bases and J by 3 bases, leaving 18 bases between them. Germline V gene data show CDR1 as SEHNR and CDR2 as FQNEAQ (reference sequence). The CDR3 is made up of 15 amino acids. This chain's CDR3 is CASSHTTTDHYEQYF. The CDR3 bases are TGTGCCAGCAGTCATACAACGACAGATCACTACGAGCAGTACTTC.

This clone came up once. This chain joins TRBV5-1 and TRBJ1-6; 8 bases map to TRBD1. Germline CDR1 SGHRS, CDR2 YFSETQ. V shed 0 bases and J 10 bases; nucleotides not matched to a gene: 3. CDR3 length: 14 residues. CDR3 nucleotide sequence: TGCGCCAGCAGCTTGGACAGGGGGGGATCACCCCTCCACTTT. The encoded protein is CASSLDRGGSPLHF. Full variable domain (outside the CDR3, taken from reference TRBV5-1 and TRBJ1-6): KAGVTQTPRYLIKTRGQQVTLSCSPISGHRSVSWYQQTPGQGLQFLFEYFSETQRNKGNFPGRFSGRQFSNSRSEMNVSTLELGDSALYLCASSLDRGGSPLHFGNGTRLTVT.

The chain uses TRBV5-1 and TRBJ2-7, with 7 bases aligning to TRBD1. Looked up from germline, CDR1 is SGHRS and CDR2 is YFSETQ. CDR3 size: 15 residues. The V segment lost 5 bases and the J segment 0 bases; nucleotides outside the gene matches: 8. The CDR3, as DNA: TGCGCCAGCAGACGAACCGGGACAGACTCCTACGAGCAGTACTTC. This translates into CASRRTGTDSYEQYF.

This chain links TRBV9 with TRBJ2-3, with D possibly TRBD2 on 6 matching bases. Trimming cost V 0 bases and J 0 bases, with 11 bases left between them. CDR3 size: 16 residues. Germline values: CDR1 SGDLS, CDR2 YYNGEE. CDR3 sequence (DNA): TGTGCCAGCAGCGTAGAGGGTAGCGGAAGCACAGATACGCAGTATTTT. Protein: CASSVEGSGSTDTQYF.

The genes are TRBV30 and TRBJ1-4, with D tentatively TRBD1 (6 bases). The CDR3 runs to 12 residues. The germline V gene encodes CDR1 GTSNPN and CDR2 SVGIG (reference sequence). The CDR3 bases are TGTGCGGGGGGGCAAAGGAATGAAAAACTGTTTTTT. Residues: CAGGQRNEKLFF.

V gene TRBV9 combines with J gene TRBJ2-3, with 12 nucleotides matching TRBD2. V trimming: 4 bases; J trimming: 5 bases; junction bases outside the gene matches: 8. The V gene's germline CDR1 is SGDLS and CDR2 YYNGEE. This CDR3 is built from 16 residues. In DNA, the CDR3 is TGTGCCAGCAGCCAAGGACTAGCGGGGTCCGTAGATACGCAGTATTTT. The encoded protein is CASSQGLAGSVDTQYF.